This T cell receptor beta chain originates from a study of T cell responses to AZD1222 COVID-19 vaccine (dated by TCRdb to the early 2020s). A note on the overall study: AZD1222 recipients whose second dose came at about 4 weeks and those whose second dose came at about 12 weeks were combined into one group, since spike-specific TCR depth and breadth did not differ between the two schedules. A total of 233 trial participants underwent TCR sequencing, of whom 207 received two doses of AZD1222 and about 25 received two doses of the MenACWY control vaccine. Trial participants were enrolled by age into 18-55, 56-69 and 70-plus year subgroups, with about 150, 27 and 61 TCR-sequenced participants respectively. What the research found in general, with its limitations: After two AZD1222 doses, both the breadth and the depth of spike-specific TCRs were significantly higher than at day 0 and than in MenACWY recipients. Most participants were white British and females outnumbered males, and the authors suggested that clonal diversity may have been underestimated. Only six AZD1222 recipients were SARS-CoV-2 seropositive at baseline, limiting conclusions about previously exposed vaccinees. Vaccine-associated CD4 TCRs spanned the whole spike protein, with dominant responses in regions 160-218 and 743-854. In the small 56-69-year group, the increase in depth fell short of significance, most likely because of low power. Because no day 14 peak-response samples were available, repertoires were characterized only after the peak T cell response. Reportedly, almost half of the unique spike-specific TCRs recognized epitopes lying outside the regions that are mutated in the B.1.351 and B.1.1.7 variants.

From a lookup of the germline V gene, CDR1 and CDR2 are SQVTM and ANQGSEA. The CDR3 has 12 amino acids, counting the end cysteine and phenylalanine. Solely the CDR3 DNA is kept, with 36 bases framed from the first base. The junction shows trimming of 3 bases on V and 9 bases on J, plus 12 bases between the germline ends. The time point tag for this specimen amounts to: baseline before first vaccination. Vaccinee samples were obtained from the UK trials COV001 and COV002, which included a single-blind randomized controlled phase 2/3 trial of AZD1222 (ChAdOx1 nCoV-19) in healthy adults. For TCRbeta chain sequencing, PBMC samples from trial participants were taken at day 0 and at day 28 after the second dose. This clone was detected only a few times. Its binding antigen is unknown. No base-level quality is on record; no much larger clone is a single base apart. The CDR3 regions of human TCRbeta chains were analyzed by immunosequencing. The original pipeline was this. TCRs in the repertoires were compared against a reference library of SARS-CoV-2-specific TCRs that had been generated with the MIRA antigen-specificity platform. Breadth was defined as the fraction of unique TCRs that were SARS-CoV-2-associated, and depth was defined as the fraction of total T cells that were SARS-CoV-2-associated. Each spike-specific TCR was assigned to its reactive spike region and to a CD4 or CD8 class using the MIRA data. Log10-transformed breadth and depth values were compared by one-way ANOVA with Sidak's multiple comparisons tests. Drawn from immuneACCESS, this table holds only the in-frame rearrangements with V and J called that TCRdb kept. Clones are partly lost; checked studies trace under half to an unresolved V gene and leave the rest unexplained. V, J and clone size derive from that table, while D and trimming were established from the DNA sequence. The sample yields 80,000 to 95,000 clones; 75% to 90% were counted once. The ten largest clones capture over 5.5% of the sample.

This receptor was taken from an adult in good health. The V and J genes are TRBV29-1 and TRBJ2-4, with the D gene uncertain. The sample was peripheral blood, taken on day 0 of AZD1222 vaccination. This receptor carries the CDR3 CSVDTPGTIQYF. The DNA sequence follows: TGCAGCGTTGATACCCCCGGAACCATTCAGTACTTC. When the CDR3 is completed using the reference TRBV29-1 and TRBJ2-4 genes on either side, the full variable domain is SAVISQKPSRDICQRGTSLTIQCQVDSQVTMMFWYRQQPGQSLTLIATANQGSEATYESGFVIDKFPISRPNLTFSTLTVSNMSPEDSSIYLCSVDTPGTIQYFGAGTRLSVL.